A single T cell receptor (beta chain) is shown here with its context. The record originates from a study of blood T cell repertoires in COVID-19. Measured with immunoSEQ multiplex PCR; TCRdb has only the in-frame clones, and not every one. The repertoire holds 150,000 to 160,000 clones, with approximately 80% as singletons. Sequenced material: peripheral blood. The clonotype comes from a woman aged 45-59 years with acute or convalescent COVID-19.

The CDR3 spells CASSERLASGETQYF. The CDR3 coding sequence is TGCGCCAGCAGTGAGAGACTAGCATCCGGAGAGACCCAGTACTTC. V and J are TRBV10-2 and TRBJ2-5; 7 nucleotides agree with TRBD2. Trimming cost V 2 bases and J 4 bases; bases outside gene matches: 7. Germline loops: CDR1 WSHSY, CDR2 SAAADI. The CDR3 runs 15 residues.